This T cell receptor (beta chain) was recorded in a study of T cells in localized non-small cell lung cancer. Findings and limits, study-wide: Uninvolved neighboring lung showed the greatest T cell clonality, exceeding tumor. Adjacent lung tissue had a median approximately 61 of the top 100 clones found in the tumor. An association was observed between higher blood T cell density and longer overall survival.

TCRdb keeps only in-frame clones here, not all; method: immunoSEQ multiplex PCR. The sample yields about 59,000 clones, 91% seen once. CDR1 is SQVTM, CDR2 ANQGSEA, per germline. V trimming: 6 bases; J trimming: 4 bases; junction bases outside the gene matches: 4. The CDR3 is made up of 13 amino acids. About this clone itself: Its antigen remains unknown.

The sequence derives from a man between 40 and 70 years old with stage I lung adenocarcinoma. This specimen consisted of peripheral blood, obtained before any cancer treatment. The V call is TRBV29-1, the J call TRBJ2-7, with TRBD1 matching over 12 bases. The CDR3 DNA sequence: TGCAGCGTGCCGGGACAGGGGGCTTACGAGCAGTACTTC. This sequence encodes CSVPGQGAYEQYF.